Included here is one TCR beta chain sequence, with context. This sample was included in a study of blood T cell repertoires in COVID-19. With 9 bases clipped from V and 3 bases from J, the junction kept 6 bases outside the gene matches. Germline V gene data show CDR1 as KGHDR and CDR2 as SFDVKD. The CDR3 length is 15 residues. In the source study's methods: From reference gene primer amplification, estimates of nucleated cell counts were derived. TCRdb's copy holds only in-frame clones and misses some; the assay was immunoSEQ multiplex PCR. That table furnishes V, J and clone size, whereas the DNA furnished D and trimming. The sample consists of under 150,000 clones, around 85% of them appearing once.

The TCR originated in a human donor in a cohort sampled during active COVID-19. The sequenced sample consisted of peripheral blood. V gene TRBV24-1 combines with J gene TRBJ2-2; 10 bases align to TRBD2. Here the CDR3 DNA reads TGTGCCACCGGCCCTAGCGGGGGAGACACCGGGGAGCTGTTTTTT. Translated, it gives CATGPSGGDTGELFF.